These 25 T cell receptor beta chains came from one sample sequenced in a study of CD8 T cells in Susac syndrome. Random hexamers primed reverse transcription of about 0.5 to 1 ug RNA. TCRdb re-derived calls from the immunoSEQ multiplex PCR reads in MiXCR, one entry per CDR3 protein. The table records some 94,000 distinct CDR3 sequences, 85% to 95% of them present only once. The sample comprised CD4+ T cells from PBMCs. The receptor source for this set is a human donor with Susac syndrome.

The CDR3 sequence is CASSRTAHSNQPQHF. The CDR3 DNA follows: TGTGCCAGCAGCCGGACAGCGCATAGCAATCAGCCCCAGCATTTT. The V and J genes are TRBV7-8 and TRBJ1-5; a possible D gene is TRBD1 (6 bases). CDR1 SGHVS and CDR2 FQNEAQ come from the germline V gene. Deletions cut 5 bases from V and 0 bases from J, with 11 bases between. The CDR3 covers 15 residues.

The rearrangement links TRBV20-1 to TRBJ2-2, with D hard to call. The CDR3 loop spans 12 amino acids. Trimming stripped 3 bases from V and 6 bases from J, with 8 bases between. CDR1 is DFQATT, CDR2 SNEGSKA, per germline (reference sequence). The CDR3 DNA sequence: TGCAGTGCTAGCCCGGCAGCCGGGGAGCTGTTTTTT. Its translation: CSASPAAGELFF.

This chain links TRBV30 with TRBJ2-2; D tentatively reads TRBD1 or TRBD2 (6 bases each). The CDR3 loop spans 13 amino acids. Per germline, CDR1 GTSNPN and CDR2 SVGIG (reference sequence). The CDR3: CARGQGSTGELFF. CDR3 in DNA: TGTGCTCGGGGGCAGGGAAGCACCGGGGAGCTGTTTTTT.

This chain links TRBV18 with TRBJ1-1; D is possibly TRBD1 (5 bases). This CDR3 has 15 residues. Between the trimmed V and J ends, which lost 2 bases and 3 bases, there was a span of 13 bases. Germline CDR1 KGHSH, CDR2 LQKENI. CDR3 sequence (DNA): TGTGCCAGCTCACCAACGGGGGTAAAAGACACTGAAGCTTTCTTT. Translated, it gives CASSPTGVKDTEAFF.

CDR3 protein: CASSLAGQPTDTQYF. CDR3 nucleotide sequence: TGTGCCAGCAGCTTAGCGGGCCAGCCCACAGATACGCAGTATTTT. The rearrangement uses TRBV7-3 and TRBJ2-3, with D maybe TRBD2 (5 bases). This CDR3 is 15 amino acids long. CDR1 SGHTA and CDR2 FQGTGA come from the germline V gene. V shed 2 bases and J shed 2 bases, with 11 bases lying between them.

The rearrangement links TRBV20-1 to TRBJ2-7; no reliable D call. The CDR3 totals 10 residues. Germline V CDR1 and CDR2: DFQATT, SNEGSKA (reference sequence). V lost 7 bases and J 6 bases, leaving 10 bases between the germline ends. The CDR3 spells CSVPRVEQYF. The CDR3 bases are TGCAGTGTTCCAAGAGTCGAGCAGTACTTC.

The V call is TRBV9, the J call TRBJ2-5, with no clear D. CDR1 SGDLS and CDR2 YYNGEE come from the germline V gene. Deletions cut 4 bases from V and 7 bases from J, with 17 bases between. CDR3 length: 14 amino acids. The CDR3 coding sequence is TGTGCCAGCAGCACCGCGACCCAGTCCGGGACCCAGTACTTC. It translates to CASSTATQSGTQYF.

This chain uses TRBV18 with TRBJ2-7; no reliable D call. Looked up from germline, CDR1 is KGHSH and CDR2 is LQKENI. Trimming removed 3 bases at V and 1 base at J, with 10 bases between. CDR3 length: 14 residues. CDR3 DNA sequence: TGTGCCAGCTCACCCCCCACTATTTCCTACGAGCAGTACTTC. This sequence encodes CASSPPTISYEQYF.

CDR3 in DNA: TGTGCCACCAGTGATTCTGACGGGACGGAAGAGACCCAGTACTTC. It specifies CATSDSDGTEETQYF. The gene calls are TRBV24-1 and TRBJ2-5, with D perhaps matching TRBD1 or TRBD2 (5 bases each). V gave up 2 bases and J gave up 3 bases, with 12 bases separating them. The CDR3 has 15 amino acids. The germline V gene encodes CDR1 KGHDR and CDR2 SFDVKD.

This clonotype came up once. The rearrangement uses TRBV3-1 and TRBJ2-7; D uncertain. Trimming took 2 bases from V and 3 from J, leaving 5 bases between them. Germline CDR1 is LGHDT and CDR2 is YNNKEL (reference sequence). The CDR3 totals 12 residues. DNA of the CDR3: TGTGCCAGCAGCCAACGGAGCTACGAGCAGTACTTC. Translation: CASSQRSYEQYF.

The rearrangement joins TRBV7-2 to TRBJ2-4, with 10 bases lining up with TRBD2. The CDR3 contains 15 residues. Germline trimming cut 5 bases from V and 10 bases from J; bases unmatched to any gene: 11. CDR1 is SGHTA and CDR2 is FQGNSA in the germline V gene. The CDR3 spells CASSPQESGGGIQYF. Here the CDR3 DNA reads TGTGCCAGCAGCCCCCAGGAAAGCGGGGGGGGGATTCAGTACTTC. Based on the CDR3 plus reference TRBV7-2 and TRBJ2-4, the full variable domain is GAGVSQSPSNKVTEKGKDVELRCDPISGHTALYWYRQSLGQGLEFLIYFQGNSAPDKSGLPSDRFSAERTGGSVSTLTIQRTQQEDSAVYLCASSPQESGGGIQYFGAGTRLSVL.

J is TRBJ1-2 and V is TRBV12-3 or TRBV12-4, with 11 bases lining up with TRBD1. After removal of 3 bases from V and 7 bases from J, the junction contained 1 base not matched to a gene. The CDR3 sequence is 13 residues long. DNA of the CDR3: TGTGCCAGCAGTTTCGGACAGGGGGCTGGCTACACCTTC. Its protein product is CASSFGQGAGYTF.

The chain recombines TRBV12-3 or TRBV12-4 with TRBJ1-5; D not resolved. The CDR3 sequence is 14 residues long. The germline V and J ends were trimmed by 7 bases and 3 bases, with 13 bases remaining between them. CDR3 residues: CASKRALDNQPQHF. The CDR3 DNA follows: TGTGCCAGCAAAAGGGCACTAGACAATCAGCCCCAGCATTTT.

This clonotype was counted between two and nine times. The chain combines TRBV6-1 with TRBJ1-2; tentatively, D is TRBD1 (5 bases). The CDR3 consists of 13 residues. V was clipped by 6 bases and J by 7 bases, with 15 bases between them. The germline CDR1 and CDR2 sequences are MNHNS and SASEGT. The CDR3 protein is CASRRGEGSGYTF. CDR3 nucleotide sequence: TGTGCCAGCAGGAGGGGAGAGGGTAGTGGCTACACCTTC.

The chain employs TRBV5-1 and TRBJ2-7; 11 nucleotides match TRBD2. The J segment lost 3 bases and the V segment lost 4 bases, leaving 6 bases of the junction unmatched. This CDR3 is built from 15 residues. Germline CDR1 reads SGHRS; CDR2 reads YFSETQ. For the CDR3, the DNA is TGCGCCAGCAGCAACCCGGGACTAGCGGTCTACGAGCAGTACTTC. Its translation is CASSNPGLAVYEQYF. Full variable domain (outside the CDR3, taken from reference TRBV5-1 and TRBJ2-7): KAGVTQTPRYLIKTRGQQVTLSCSPISGHRSVSWYQQTPGQGLQFLFEYFSETQRNKGNFPGRFSGRQFSNSRSEMNVSTLELGDSALYLCASSNPGLAVYEQYFGPGTRLTVT.

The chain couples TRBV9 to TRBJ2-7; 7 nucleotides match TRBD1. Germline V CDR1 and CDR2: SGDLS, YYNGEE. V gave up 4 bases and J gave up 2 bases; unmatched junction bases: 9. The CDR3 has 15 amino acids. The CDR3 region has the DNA TGTGCCAGCAGCCCCCGACAGGGAACCACCTACGAGCAGTACTTC. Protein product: CASSPRQGTTYEQYF.

Here the CDR3 DNA reads TGTGCCAGCACAGGCTACAATGAGCAGTTCTTC. It specifies CASTGYNEQFF. The chain recombines TRBV3-1 with TRBJ2-1; D is undetermined. Germline values: CDR1 LGHDT, CDR2 YNNKEL (reference sequence). V shed 7 bases and J shed 3 bases, with 4 bases lying between them. The CDR3 is made up of 11 amino acids.

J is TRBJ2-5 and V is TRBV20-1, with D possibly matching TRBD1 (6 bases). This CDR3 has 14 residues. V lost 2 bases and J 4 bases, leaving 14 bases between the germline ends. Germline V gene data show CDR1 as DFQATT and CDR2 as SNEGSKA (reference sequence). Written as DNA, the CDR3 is TGCAGTGCTAGACAGGGACAATTTTCAGAGACCCAGTACTTC. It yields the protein CSARQGQFSETQYF.

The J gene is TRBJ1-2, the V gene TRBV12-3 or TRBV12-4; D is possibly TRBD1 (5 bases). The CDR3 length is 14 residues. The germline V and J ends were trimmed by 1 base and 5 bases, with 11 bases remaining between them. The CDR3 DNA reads TGTGCCAGCAGTTTAGGGACATCTCCGTATGGCTACACCTTC. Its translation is CASSLGTSPYGYTF.

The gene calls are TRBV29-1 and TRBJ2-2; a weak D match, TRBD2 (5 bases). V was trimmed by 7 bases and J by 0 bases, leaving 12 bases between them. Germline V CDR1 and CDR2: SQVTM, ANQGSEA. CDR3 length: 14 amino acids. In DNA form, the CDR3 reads TGCAGCGGTACCGGGATATCGAACACCGGGGAGCTGTTTTTT. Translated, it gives CSGTGISNTGELFF.

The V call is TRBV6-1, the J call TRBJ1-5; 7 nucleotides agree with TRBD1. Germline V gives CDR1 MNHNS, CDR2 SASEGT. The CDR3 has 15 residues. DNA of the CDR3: TGTGTCGCCGGGCAGGGGGACTATAGCAATCAGCCCCAGCATTTT. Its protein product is CVAGQGDYSNQPQHF.

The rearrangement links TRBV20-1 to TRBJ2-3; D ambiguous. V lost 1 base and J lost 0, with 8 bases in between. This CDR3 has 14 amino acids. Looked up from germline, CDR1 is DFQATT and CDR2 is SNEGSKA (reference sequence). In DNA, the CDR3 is TGCAGTGCTAGAGGGCAGGTTAGCACAGATACGCAGTATTTT. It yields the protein CSARGQVSTDTQYF.

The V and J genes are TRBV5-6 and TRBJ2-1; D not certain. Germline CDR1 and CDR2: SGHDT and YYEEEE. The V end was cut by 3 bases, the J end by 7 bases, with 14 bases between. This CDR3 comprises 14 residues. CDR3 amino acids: CASSWGRAKNEQFF. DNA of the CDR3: TGTGCCAGCAGCTGGGGTAGGGCTAAGAATGAGCAGTTCTTC.

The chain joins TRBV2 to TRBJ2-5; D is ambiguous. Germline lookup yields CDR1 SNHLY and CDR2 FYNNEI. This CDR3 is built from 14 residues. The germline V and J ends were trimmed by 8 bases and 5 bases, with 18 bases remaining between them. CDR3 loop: CASRPNEAGETQYF. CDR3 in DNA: TGTGCCAGCCGCCCAAACGAGGCCGGGGAGACCCAGTACTTC. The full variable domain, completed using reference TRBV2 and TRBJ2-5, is EPEVTQTPSHQVTQMGQEVILRCVPISNHLYFYWYRQILGQKVEFLVSFYNNEISEKSEIFDDQFSVERPDGSNFTLKIRSTKLEDSAMYFCASRPNEAGETQYFGPGTRLLVL.

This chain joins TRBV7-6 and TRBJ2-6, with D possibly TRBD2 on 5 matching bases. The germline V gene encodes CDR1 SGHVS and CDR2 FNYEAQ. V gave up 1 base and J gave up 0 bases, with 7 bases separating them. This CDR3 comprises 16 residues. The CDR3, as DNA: TGTGCCAGCAGCTTAGTCGCGGGCTCTGGGGCCAACGTCCTGACTTTC. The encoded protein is CASSLVAGSGANVLTF.